This T cell receptor beta chain emerged from a study of CD8+CD57+ T cells in acquired aplastic anemia. This clonotype was seen at least ten times. The target antigen is unknown. Whole-study findings and limits: Common to patients and controls were about 31 CD8+ CDR3 sequences.

Patients picked for sequencing had shown CD8+CD57+ cell expansion detected by flow cytometry. The CDR3 is 11 amino acids. Germline assignment: CDR1 SGHRS and CDR2 YFSETQ. The V gene lost 2 bases and the J gene lost 5 bases, with 5 bases spanning the gap. Genomic DNA, serving as template, underwent TCR beta VDJ and CDR3 profiling. Each CDR3 protein is one row after TCRdb ran MiXCR on the reads. Here the sample spans roughly 170,000 distinct CDR3 sequences, around 50% being singletons. Sequenced input: sorted CD4+, CD8+, or CD8+CD57+ T cells (not recorded which) from PBMCs. This chain joins TRBV5-1 and TRBJ2-7; D call uncertain. The source is a human donor with aplastic anemia. The CDR3 reads CASSFSHEQYF. The DNA of the CDR3 is TGCGCCAGCAGCTTTTCCCACGAGCAGTACTTC.